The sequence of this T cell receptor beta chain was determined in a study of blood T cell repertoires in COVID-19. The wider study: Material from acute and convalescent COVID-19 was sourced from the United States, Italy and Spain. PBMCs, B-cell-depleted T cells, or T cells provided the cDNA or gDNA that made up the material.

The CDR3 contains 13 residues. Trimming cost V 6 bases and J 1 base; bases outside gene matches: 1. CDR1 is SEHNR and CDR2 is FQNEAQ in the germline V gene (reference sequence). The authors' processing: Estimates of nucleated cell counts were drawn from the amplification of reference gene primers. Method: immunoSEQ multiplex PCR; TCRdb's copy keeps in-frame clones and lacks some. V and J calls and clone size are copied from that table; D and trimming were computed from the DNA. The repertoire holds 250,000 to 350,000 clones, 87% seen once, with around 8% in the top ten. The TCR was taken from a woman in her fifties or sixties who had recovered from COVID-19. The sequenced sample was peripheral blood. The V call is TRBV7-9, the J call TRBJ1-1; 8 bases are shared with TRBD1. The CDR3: CASRQGGNTEAFF. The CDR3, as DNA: TGTGCCAGCAGACAGGGGGGGAACACTGAAGCTTTCTTT.